The TCR delta chain under discussion was sequenced for a study of Vδ1+ human thymocytes. CDR1 TSWWSYY and CDR2 QGS come from the germline V gene. This CDR3 is 18 amino acids long. The V end lost 2 bases, the J end lost 0 bases, and 19 bases lay between the germline ends. As regards this clone: What it binds is unknown.

Sequences come from RNA converted to cDNA by reverse transcription. CDR3 amplicons came from multiplex PCR with pooled V-gene forward and constant-region reverse primers. TCRdb reanalyzed the multiplex PCR reads using CATT. The sample shows fewer than 90,000 delta-chain clones, approximately 37% of them seen only once. Study observations and caveats: Thymic TRG and TRD repertoires appeared highly polyclonal.

This TCR came from a boy younger than two who had congenital heart surgery. Source material: Vdelta1+ gamma-delta thymocytes from the thymus. Subset defined: FACS-sorted CD3+ TCRalphabeta- TCRVdelta1+ TCRVdelta2- thymocytes. This chain connects TRDV1 to TRDJ1; D possibly corresponds to TRDD3 (5 bases). The CDR3 here is CALGEISGRDGYTDKLIF. DNA for the CDR3: TGTGCTCTTGGGGAAATTTCTGGGAGGGACGGGTACACCGATAAACTCATCTTT.